This T cell receptor (beta chain) was identified in a study of blood T cell repertoires in COVID-19. Authors' processing steps: Estimation of nucleated cell counts relied on the amplification of reference gene primers. Data came from immunoSEQ multiplex PCR; TCRdb stores just in-frame clones and leaves some out. V and J calls and clone size are copied from that table; D and trimming were computed from the DNA. The table shows roughly 130,000 clones, with under 95% occurring only once. Trimming at V came to 8 bases and at J to 7 bases, leaving 16 bases not matched to a gene. This CDR3 has 16 residues. Looked up from germline, CDR1 is MNHNY and CDR2 is SVGAGI (reference sequence).

This receptor was identified in a man aged 50-60 years with active COVID-19. What was sequenced was peripheral blood. This chain connects TRBV6-6 to TRBJ2-5; TRBD1 matches at 10 bases. CDR3 protein: CASQKAPGTGEATQYF. CDR3 in DNA: TGTGCCAGCCAGAAGGCGCCCGGGACAGGGGAAGCGACCCAGTACTTC.